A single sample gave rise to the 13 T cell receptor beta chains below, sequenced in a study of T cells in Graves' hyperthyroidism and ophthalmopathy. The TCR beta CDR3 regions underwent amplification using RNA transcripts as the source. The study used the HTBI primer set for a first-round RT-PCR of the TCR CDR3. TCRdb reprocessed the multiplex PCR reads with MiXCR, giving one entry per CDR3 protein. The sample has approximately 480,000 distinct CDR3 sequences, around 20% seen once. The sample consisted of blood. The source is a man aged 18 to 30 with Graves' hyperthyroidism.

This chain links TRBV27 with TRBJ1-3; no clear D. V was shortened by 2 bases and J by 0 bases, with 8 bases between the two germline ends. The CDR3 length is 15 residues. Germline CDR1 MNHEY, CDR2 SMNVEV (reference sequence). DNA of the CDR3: TGTGCCAGCAGTTTAGTCCCGAGCTCTGGAAACACCATATATTTT. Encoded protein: CASSLVPSSGNTIYF.

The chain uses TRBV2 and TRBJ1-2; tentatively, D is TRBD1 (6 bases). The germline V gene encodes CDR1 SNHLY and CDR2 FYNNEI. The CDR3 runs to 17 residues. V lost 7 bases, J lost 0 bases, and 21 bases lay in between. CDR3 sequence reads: CASILPGQRGTNYGYTF. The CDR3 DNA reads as TGTGCCAGCATCCTCCCGGGACAAAGAGGAACTAACTATGGCTACACCTTC.

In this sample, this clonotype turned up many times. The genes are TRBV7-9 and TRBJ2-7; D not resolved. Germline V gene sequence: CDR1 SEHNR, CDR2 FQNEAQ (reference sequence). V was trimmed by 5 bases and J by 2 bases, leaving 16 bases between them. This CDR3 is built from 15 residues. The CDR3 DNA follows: TGTGCCAGCAGCCCCATAGAAGGAGTACCCTACGAGCAGTACTTC. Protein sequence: CASSPIEGVPYEQYF.

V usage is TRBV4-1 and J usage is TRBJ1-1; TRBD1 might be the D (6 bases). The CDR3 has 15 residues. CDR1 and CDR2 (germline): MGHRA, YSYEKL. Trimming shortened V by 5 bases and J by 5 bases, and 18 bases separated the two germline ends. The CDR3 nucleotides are TGCGCCAGCAGCTACCCCGGGACAAATAAAACTGAAGCTTTCTTT. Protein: CASSYPGTNKTEAFF.

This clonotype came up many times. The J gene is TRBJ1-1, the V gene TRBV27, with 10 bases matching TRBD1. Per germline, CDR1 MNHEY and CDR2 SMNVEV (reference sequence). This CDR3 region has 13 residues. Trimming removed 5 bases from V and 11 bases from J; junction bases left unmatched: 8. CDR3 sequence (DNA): TGTGCCAGCAGTCAGACAGGGGGCCAGGTCGCTTTCTTT. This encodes CASSQTGGQVAFF.

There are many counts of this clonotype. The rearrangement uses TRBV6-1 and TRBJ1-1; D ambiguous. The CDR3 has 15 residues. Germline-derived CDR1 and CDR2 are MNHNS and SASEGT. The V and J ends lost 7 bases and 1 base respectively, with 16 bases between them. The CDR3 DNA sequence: TGTGCCAGCACTGCCTCAGGACGGCCGAACACTGAAGCTTTCTTT. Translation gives CASTASGRPNTEAFF.

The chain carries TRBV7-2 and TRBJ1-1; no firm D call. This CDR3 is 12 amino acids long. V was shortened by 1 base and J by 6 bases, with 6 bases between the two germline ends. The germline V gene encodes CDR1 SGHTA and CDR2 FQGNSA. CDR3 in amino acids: CASSLGASEAFF. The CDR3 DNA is TGTGCCAGCAGCTTAGGAGCCTCTGAAGCTTTCTTT.

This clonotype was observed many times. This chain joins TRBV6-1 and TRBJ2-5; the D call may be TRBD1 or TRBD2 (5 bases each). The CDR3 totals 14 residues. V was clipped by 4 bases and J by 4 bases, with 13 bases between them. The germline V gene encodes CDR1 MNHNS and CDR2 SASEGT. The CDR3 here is CASSARLRGETQYF. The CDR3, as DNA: TGTGCCAGCAGTGCTAGACTGAGGGGAGAGACCCAGTACTTC.

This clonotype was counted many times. The CDR3 DNA reads as TGTGCCAGCAGCCCCCCACAGGGGGTGAACACTGAAGCTTTCTTT. Encoded protein: CASSPPQGVNTEAFF. The chain carries TRBV7-9 and TRBJ1-1; 8 bases map to TRBD1. Germline assignment: CDR1 SEHNR and CDR2 FQNEAQ (reference sequence). CDR3 length: 15 residues. The V gene end was trimmed by 5 bases and the J gene end by 0 bases; junction bases not matched to a gene: 5.

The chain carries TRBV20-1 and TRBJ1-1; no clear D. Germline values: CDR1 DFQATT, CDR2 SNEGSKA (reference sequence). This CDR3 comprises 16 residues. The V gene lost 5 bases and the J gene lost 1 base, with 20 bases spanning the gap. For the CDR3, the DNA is TGCAGTGCTGATACCGCGGGCCGGGCGTGGAACACTGAAGCTTTCTTT. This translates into CSADTAGRAWNTEAFF.

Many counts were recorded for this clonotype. CDR3 in amino acids: CSASLTRGDTQYF. CDR3 bases: TGCAGTGCTAGTCTTACTCGAGGGGATACGCAGTATTTT. This rearrangement joins TRBV20-1 to TRBJ2-3; a possible D gene is TRBD2 (5 bases). The germline CDR1 and CDR2 sequences are DFQATT and SNEGSKA (reference sequence). The CDR3 loop spans 13 amino acids. V gave up 3 bases and J gave up 6 bases, with 13 bases separating them.

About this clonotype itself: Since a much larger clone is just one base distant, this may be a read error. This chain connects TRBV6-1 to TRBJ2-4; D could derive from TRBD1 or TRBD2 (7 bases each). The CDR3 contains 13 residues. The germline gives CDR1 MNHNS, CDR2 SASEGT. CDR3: CATSGGAKNIKYF. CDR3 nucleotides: TGTGCCACCTCAGGGGGGGCCAAAAACATTAAGTACTTC.

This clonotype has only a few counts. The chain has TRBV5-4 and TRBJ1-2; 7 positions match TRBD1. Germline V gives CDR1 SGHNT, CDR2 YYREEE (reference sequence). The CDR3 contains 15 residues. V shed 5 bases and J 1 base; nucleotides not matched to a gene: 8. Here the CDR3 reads CASSLLDRNNYGYTF. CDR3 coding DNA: TGTGCCAGCAGTTTACTGGACAGGAATAACTATGGCTACACCTTC.